This TCR beta chain emerged from a study of blood T cell repertoires in COVID-19. V lost 3 bases and J lost 6; bases outside the gene matches: 5. Germline V gene sequence: CDR1 LGHDT, CDR2 YNNKEL (reference sequence). This CDR3 is built from 14 residues. The method was immunoSEQ multiplex PCR; TCRdb's version includes in-frame clones alone and lacks a portion of them. The sample consists of under 250,000 clones, around 86% of them appearing once. Sequenced input: peripheral blood. The clonotype comes from a woman between 65 and 79 years old with COVID-19, enrolled during active disease. This chain uses TRBV3-1 (or the pseudogene TRBV3-2) with TRBJ2-1, with 7 nucleotides matching TRBD1. CDR3 in DNA: TGTGCCAGCAGCCACCTCGGGACAGTCAATGAGCAGTTCTTC. Translation: CASSHLGTVNEQFF.